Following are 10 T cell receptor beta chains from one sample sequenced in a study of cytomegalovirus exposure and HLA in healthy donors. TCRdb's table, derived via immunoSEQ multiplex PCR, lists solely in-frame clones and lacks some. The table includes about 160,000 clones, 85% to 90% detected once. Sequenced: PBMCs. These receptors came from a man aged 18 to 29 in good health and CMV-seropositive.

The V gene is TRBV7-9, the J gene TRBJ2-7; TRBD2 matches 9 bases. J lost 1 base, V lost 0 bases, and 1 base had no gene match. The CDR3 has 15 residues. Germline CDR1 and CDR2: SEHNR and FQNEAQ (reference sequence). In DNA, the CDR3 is TGTGCCAGCAGCTTAGCTAGCGGGAGATCCTACGAGCAGTACTTC. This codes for CASSLASGRSYEQYF.

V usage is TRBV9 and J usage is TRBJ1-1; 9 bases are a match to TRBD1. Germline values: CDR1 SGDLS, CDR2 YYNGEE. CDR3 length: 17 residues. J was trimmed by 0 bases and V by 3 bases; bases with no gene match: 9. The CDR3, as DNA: TGTGCCAGCAGCGGTAGTTACAGGACAGGGGTGAACACTGAAGCTTTCTTT. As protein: CASSGSYRTGVNTEAFF.

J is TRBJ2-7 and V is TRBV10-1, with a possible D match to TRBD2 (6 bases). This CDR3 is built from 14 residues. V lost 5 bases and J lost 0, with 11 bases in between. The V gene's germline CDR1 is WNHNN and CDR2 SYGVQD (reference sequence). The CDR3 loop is CASSRDFSSYEQYF. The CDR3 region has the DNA TGCGCCAGCAGTCGGGACTTTAGCTCCTACGAGCAGTACTTC.

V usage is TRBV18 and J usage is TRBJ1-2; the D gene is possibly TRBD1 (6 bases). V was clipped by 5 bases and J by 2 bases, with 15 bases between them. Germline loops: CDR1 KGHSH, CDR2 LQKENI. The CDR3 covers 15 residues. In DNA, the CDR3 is TGTGCCAGCTCAGCAGGGGAAGGGGTGAACTATGGCTACACCTTC. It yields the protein CASSAGEGVNYGYTF.

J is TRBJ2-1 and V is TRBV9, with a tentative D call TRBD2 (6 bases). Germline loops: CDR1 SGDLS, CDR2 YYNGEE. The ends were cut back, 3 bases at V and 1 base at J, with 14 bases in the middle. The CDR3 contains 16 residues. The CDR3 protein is CASSAVGDSSYNEQFF. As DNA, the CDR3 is TGTGCCAGCAGCGCCGTCGGGGACTCATCCTACAATGAGCAGTTCTTC.

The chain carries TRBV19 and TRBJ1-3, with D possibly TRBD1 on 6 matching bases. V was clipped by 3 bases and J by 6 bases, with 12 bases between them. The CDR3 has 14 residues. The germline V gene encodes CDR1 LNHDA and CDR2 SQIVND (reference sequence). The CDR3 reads CASSISGAPNTIYF. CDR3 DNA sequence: TGTGCCAGTAGTATCTCAGGGGCGCCAAACACCATATATTTT.

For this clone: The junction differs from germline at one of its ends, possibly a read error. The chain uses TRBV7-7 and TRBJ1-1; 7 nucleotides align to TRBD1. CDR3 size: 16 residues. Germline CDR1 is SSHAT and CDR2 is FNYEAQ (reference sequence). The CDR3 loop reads CASSPLGKGANTEAFF. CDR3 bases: TGTGCTAGCAGCCCCTTGGGGAAGGGGGCCAACACTGAAGCTTTCTTT.

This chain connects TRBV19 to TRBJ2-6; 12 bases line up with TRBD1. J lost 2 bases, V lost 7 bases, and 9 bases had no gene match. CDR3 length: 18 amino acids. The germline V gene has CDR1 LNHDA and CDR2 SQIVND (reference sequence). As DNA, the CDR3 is TGTGCCAGTACCGGGACAGGGGGCGTTAGAGCTGGGGCCAACGTCCTGACTTTC. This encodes CASTGTGGVRAGANVLTF.

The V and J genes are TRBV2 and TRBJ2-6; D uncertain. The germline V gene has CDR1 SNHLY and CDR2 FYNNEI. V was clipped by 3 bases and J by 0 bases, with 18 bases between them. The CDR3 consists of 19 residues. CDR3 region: CASSEPVDFSYSGANVLTF. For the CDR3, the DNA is TGTGCCAGCAGTGAGCCGGTAGATTTCTCCTACTCTGGGGCCAACGTCCTGACTTTC.

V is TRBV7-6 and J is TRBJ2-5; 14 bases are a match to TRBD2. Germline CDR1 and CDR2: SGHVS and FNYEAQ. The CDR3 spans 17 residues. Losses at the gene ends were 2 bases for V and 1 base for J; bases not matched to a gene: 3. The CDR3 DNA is TGTGCCAGCAGCTTATACGGGACTAGCGGGAGCCAAGAGACCCAGTACTTC. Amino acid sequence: CASSLYGTSGSQETQYF.